These T cell receptor beta chains were read from a single sample in a study of blood T cell repertoires in COVID-19. The assay was immunoSEQ multiplex PCR, and TCRdb's table has in-frame clones only and misses some. The sample lists 120,000 or so clones; over 75% were seen once. Sequencing was carried out using peripheral blood. The source is a man at least 80 years old with active or convalescent COVID-19. The CDR3 runs from the conserved cysteine through the conserved F or W. D genes are given only for firm matches. The size field is filled for only some rows; it gives once, few, many or a size class.

d_gene: TRBD1; j_gene: TRBJ1-2; abundance: NA; v_gene: TRBV30; CDR3nt: TGTGCCTGGAGTGTAACAGGGGGCGCCGGCTACACCTTC; CDR3aa: CAWSVTGGAGYTF
d_gene: NA; j_gene: TRBJ1-5; abundance: NA; v_gene: TRBV3-1/TRBV3-2; CDR3nt: TGTGCCAGCAGCCAAGGGGAAGGGGTCGGCAATCAGCCCCAGCATTTT; CDR3aa: CASSQGEGVGNQPQHF
d_gene: NA; j_gene: TRBJ1-4; abundance: NA; v_gene: TRBV3-1/TRBV3-2; CDR3nt: TGTGCCAGCAGCCAAGAACCAGGGGCACGGGGAGAAAAACTGTTTTTT; CDR3aa: CASSQEPGARGEKLFF
d_gene: NA; j_gene: TRBJ1-2; abundance: NA; v_gene: TRBV4-1; CDR3nt: TGCGCCAGCAGCACAAGAATACGTGGCTACACCTTC; CDR3aa: CASSTRIRGYTF
d_gene: NA; j_gene: TRBJ1-5; abundance: NA; v_gene: TRBV7-9; CDR3nt: TGTGCCAGCAGCTTAGTCGGGGGGGATCAGCCCCAGCATTTT; CDR3aa: CASSLVGGDQPQHF
d_gene: NA; j_gene: TRBJ1-3; abundance: NA; v_gene: TRBV24-1; CDR3nt: TGTGCCACCAGTGATTTCAGGTCGAGGGTTAAGCGAAACACCATATATTTT; CDR3aa: CATSDFRSRVKRNTIYF
d_gene: NA; j_gene: TRBJ1-5; abundance: NA; v_gene: TRBV5-6; CDR3nt: TGTGCCAGCAGCTTGGGGGGCTACAGCAATCAGCCCCAGCATTTT; CDR3aa: CASSLGGYSNQPQHF
d_gene: NA; j_gene: TRBJ2-4; abundance: once; v_gene: TRBV6-2/TRBV6-3; CDR3nt: TGTGCCAGCAGTTACGACCCGACAGGAACCAAAAACATTCAGTACTTC; CDR3aa: CASSYDPTGTKNIQYF
d_gene: NA; j_gene: TRBJ1-2; abundance: NA; v_gene: TRBV3-1/TRBV3-2; CDR3nt: TGTGCCAGCAGCCAAGACGCGGGTATCCATGGCTACACCTTC; CDR3aa: CASSQDAGIHGYTF
d_gene: NA; j_gene: TRBJ2-4; abundance: NA; v_gene: TRBV6-6; CDR3nt: TGTGCCAGCAGTTACTCGAAACAGCCCGGGGACATTCAGTACTTC; CDR3aa: CASSYSKQPGDIQYF
d_gene: TRBD1; j_gene: TRBJ1-4; abundance: few; v_gene: TRBV7-9; CDR3nt: TGTGCCAGCAGCGCGTACAGGGGACAGAGGGATGAAAAACTGTTTTTT; CDR3aa: CASSAYRGQRDEKLFF
d_gene: TRBD1; j_gene: TRBJ1-5; abundance: NA; v_gene: TRBV18; CDR3nt: TGTGCCAGCTCACTCCAGGGGGCTCAGCCCCAGCATTTT; CDR3aa: CASSLQGAQPQHF
d_gene: TRBD2; j_gene: TRBJ2-7; abundance: NA; v_gene: TRBV29-1; CDR3nt: TGCAGCGTTACGACTAGCGGGTCCTACGAGCAGTACTTC; CDR3aa: CSVTTSGSYEQYF
d_gene: NA; j_gene: TRBJ1-1; abundance: NA; v_gene: TRBV7-3; CDR3nt: TGTGCCAGCAGCTTAGGGACAACGGGTGAAGCTTTCTTT; CDR3aa: CASSLGTTGEAFF
d_gene: TRBD2; j_gene: TRBJ2-3; abundance: NA; v_gene: TRBV27; CDR3nt: TGTGCCAGCAGTTTACGGGGGACTAGCGCACTGGATACGCAGTATTTT; CDR3aa: CASSLRGTSALDTQYF
d_gene: NA; j_gene: TRBJ1-6; abundance: NA; v_gene: TRBV30; CDR3nt: TGTGCCTGGGAACAGGGCATGGGCCTCCACTTT; CDR3aa: CAWEQGMGLHF
d_gene: NA; j_gene: TRBJ1-1; abundance: NA; v_gene: TRBV7-8; CDR3nt: TGTGCCAGCAGCTTACTCTCCAGGGGGAACACTGAAGCTTTCTTT; CDR3aa: CASSLLSRGNTEAFF
d_gene: NA; j_gene: TRBJ2-4; abundance: NA; v_gene: TRBV19; CDR3nt: TGTGCCAGTACCCCCGTGGGGAGCCTAATTGGTTCCTTC; CDR3aa: CASTPVGSLIGSF